The 5 T cell receptor beta chains below were found in one sample sequenced in a study of cytomegalovirus exposure and HLA in healthy donors. Researchers ran the PCR with 60 Vbeta and 13 Jbeta primers. The data were produced by immunoSEQ multiplex PCR, yet TCRdb's version contains in-frame clones alone and is incomplete. The repertoire holds 150,000 to 200,000 clones, with around 79% as singletons. Sequenced material: PBMCs. Receptors were obtained from a man between 45 and 60 years old in good health and CMV-seropositive.

The genes are TRBV6-5 and TRBJ2-1; 10 bases match TRBD2. The CDR3 consists of 15 residues. CDR1 and CDR2 (germline): MNHEY, SVGAGI. The V gene end was trimmed by 6 bases and the J gene end by 9 bases; junction bases not matched to a gene: 11. Written as DNA, the CDR3 is TGTGCCAGCAGCCCCTCAGCGGGGGGGCCGGTTGAGCAGTTCTTC. Encoded protein: CASSPSAGGPVEQFF.

The chain combines TRBV7-2 with TRBJ2-7; possible D gene TRBD1, 6 bases. Trimming took off 0 bases at V and 0 bases at J, with 12 bases between the two ends. The V gene's germline CDR1 is SGHTA and CDR2 FQGNSA. This CDR3 region has 16 residues. The CDR3 here is CASSLATQGASYEQYF. CDR3 bases: TGTGCCAGCAGCTTAGCGACACAGGGTGCCTCCTACGAGCAGTACTTC.

The chain recombines TRBV14 with TRBJ2-3; 7 bases are shared with TRBD2. The CDR3 length is 15 residues. Germline V gene lookup returns CDR1 SGHDN and CDR2 FVKESK. Germline trimming cut 6 bases from V and 2 bases from J; bases unmatched to any gene: 8. CDR3 nucleotides: TGTGCCAGCAGTGGGGCTAGCGGCTTCACAGATACGCAGTATTTT. Translating it yields CASSGASGFTDTQYF.

The CDR3 is CASSLWGTSGTQETQYF. DNA of the CDR3: TGTGCCAGCAGTTTATGGGGGACTAGCGGAACACAAGAGACCCAGTACTTC. The chain has TRBV28 and TRBJ2-5; 11 bases map to TRBD2. CDR3 length: 17 residues. With V trimmed by 0 bases and J by 2 bases, 5 bases remained unmatched. Germline V gene lookup returns CDR1 MDHEN and CDR2 SYDVKM.

CDR3 nucleotide sequence: TGTGCCAGCAGCGAGACTAGCGGGTACGAGACCCAGTACTTC. As protein: CASSETSGYETQYF. The J gene is TRBJ2-5, the V gene TRBV9, with 10 bases lining up with TRBD2. Germline V lookup: CDR1 SGDLS, CDR2 YYNGEE. This CDR3 has 14 amino acids. With 3 bases clipped from V and 5 bases from J, the junction kept 4 bases outside the gene matches.